This T cell receptor beta chain originates from a study of CD8 T cells in Susac syndrome. The authors sequenced TCR beta from blood CD8+ and CD4+ T cells. TEMRA cells were FACS-enriched, with CD8+ and CD4+ T cells isolated negatively. This CDR3 region has 16 residues. In germline, CDR1 is SQVTM, CDR2 ANQGSEA. V lost 0 bases to trimming and J lost 0 bases; unmatched junction nucleotides: 5. RNA amounts of about 0.5 to 1 ug underwent reverse transcription with random hexamers. TCRdb itself ran the immunoSEQ multiplex PCR reads through MiXCR, one entry per CDR3 protein. The table lists 160,000 or so distinct CDR3 sequences, around 95% of them singletons.

This sequence was found in a human donor with multiple sclerosis. Sequencing used CD8+ T cells from PBMCs. This chain links TRBV29-1 with TRBJ2-4; 7 bases match TRBD2. The CDR3, as DNA: TGCAGCGTTGAAGAGGGGAGGGCCCTAGCCAAAAACATTCAGTACTTC. It codes for CSVEEGRALAKNIQYF.